The clone carrying this TCR beta chain was counted between two and nine times. Assay: immunoSEQ multiplex PCR; the TCRdb copy retains only in-frame clones and omits some. Of 120,000 or so clones in the sample, around 85% were seen once. The sample is drawn from a study of blood T cell repertoires in COVID-19. Looked up from germline, CDR1 is PRHDT and CDR2 is FYEKMQ (reference sequence). Trimming shortened V by 4 bases and J by 6 bases, and 21 bases separated the two germline ends. The CDR3 covers 16 residues. The receptor's source is a woman in her forties or fifties with acute or convalescent COVID-19. The specimen was peripheral blood. The chain couples TRBV13 to TRBJ1-2; possible D gene TRBD1, 6 bases. The CDR3 protein is CASSSELQGRADGYTF. The DNA for the CDR3 is TGTGCCAGCAGCTCCGAACTCCAGGGGAGGGCTGATGGCTACACCTTC.